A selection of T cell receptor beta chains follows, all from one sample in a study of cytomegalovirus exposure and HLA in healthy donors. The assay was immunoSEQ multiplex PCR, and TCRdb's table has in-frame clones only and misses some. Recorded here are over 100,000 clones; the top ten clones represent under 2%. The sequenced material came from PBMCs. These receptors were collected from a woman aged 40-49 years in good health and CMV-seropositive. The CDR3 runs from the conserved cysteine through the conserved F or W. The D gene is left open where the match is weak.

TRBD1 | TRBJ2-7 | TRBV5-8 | CASTSRRTGVSYEQYF | TGTGCCAGCACAAGCAGGAGGACAGGAGTCTCCTACGAGCAGTACTTC
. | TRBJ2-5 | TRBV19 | CASSRRQDLETQYF | TGTGCCAGTAGTCGCCGACAGGATCTAGAGACCCAGTACTTC
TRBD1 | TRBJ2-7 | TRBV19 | CASSFRTGASYEQYF | TGTGCCAGTAGTTTTAGGACAGGGGCATCCTACGAGCAGTACTTC
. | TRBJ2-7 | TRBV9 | CASSVRAGPTYEQYF | TGTGCCAGCAGCGTAAGGGCAGGGCCCACCTACGAGCAGTACTTC
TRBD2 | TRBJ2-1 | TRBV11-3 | CASSLEGAGGPQYNEQFF | TGTGCCAGCAGCTTAGAAGGAGCGGGAGGCCCTCAATACAATGAGCAGTTCTTC
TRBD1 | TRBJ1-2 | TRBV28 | CASSPMPGQGTHGYTF | TGTGCCAGCAGCCCTATGCCGGGACAGGGTACCCATGGCTACACCTTC
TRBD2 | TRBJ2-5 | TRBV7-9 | CASSLSGEETQYF | TGTGCCAGCAGCTTAAGCGGGGAAGAGACCCAGTACTTC
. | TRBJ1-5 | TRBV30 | CAWSRQPFSNQPQHF | TGTGCCTGGAGTCGACAACCATTTAGCAATCAGCCCCAGCATTTT
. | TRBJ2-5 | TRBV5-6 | CASSLGRRRYQETQYF | TGTGCCAGCAGCTTGGGCCGTAGGAGGTACCAAGAGACCCAGTACTTC
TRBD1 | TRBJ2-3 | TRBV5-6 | CASSLDRGLADTQYF | TGTGCCAGCAGCTTGGACAGGGGGCTCGCAGATACGCAGTATTTT
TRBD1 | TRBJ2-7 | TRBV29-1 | CSTSGQGSSYEQYF | TGCAGCACGAGCGGACAGGGGAGCTCCTACGAGCAGTACTTC
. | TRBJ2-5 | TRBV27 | CASSSLSAAGETQYF | TGTGCCAGCAGTTCCCTTTCAGCGGCGGGGGAGACCCAGTACTTC
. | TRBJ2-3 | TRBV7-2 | CASSLAGQHTDTQYF | TGTGCCAGCAGCTTAGCAGGACAGCACACAGATACGCAGTATTTT
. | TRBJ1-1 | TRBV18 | CASSPGVEAFF | TGTGCCAGCTCACCAGGAGTTGAAGCTTTCTTT
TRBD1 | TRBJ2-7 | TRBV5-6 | CASSYGTVYEQYF | TGTGCCAGCAGCTACGGGACAGTCTACGAGCAGTACTTC
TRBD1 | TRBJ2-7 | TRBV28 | CASRGTASSSALYEQYF | TGTGCCAGCAGGGGGACAGCATCATCTTCCGCTCTCTACGAGCAGTACTTC
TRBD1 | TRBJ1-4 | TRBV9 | CASSVTGTGARKLFF | TGTGCCAGCAGCGTTACCGGGACAGGGGCAAGGAAACTGTTTTTT
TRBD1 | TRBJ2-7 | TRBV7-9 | CASSLGDRMYEQYF | TGTGCCAGCAGCTTAGGGGACAGGATGTACGAGCAGTACTTC
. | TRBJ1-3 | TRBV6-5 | CASSYSFSGNTIYF | TGTGCCAGCAGTTACTCCTTCTCTGGAAACACCATATATTTT
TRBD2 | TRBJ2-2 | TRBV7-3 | CASSLQAGGSGELFF | TGTGCCAGCAGTTTACAAGCGGGAGGATCCGGGGAGCTGTTTTTT
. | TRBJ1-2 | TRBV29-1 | CSVLERDRDYGYTF | TGCAGCGTCCTAGAGCGGGACCGGGACTATGGCTACACCTTC
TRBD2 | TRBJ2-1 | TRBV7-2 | CASSFSGGLSYNEQFF | TGTGCCAGCAGCTTCAGCGGGGGCCTTTCCTACAATGAGCAGTTCTTC
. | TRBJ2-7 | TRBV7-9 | CASSLTEASYEQYF | TGTGCCAGCAGCTTAACAGAAGCCTCCTACGAGCAGTACTTC
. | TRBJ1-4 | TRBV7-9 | CASSLVGEKLFF | TGTGCCAGCAGCTTAGTCGGTGAGAAACTGTTTTTT
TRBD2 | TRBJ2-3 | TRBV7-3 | CASSRRTSGHADTQYF | TGTGCCAGCAGCCGCAGAACTAGCGGGCACGCAGATACGCAGTATTTT
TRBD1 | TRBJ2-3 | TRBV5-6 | CASSLAQGVQDTQYF | TGTGCCAGCAGCTTGGCACAGGGGGTACAGGATACGCAGTATTTT
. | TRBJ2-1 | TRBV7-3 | CASSLTQFNEQFF | TGTGCCAGCAGCTTAACACAATTCAATGAGCAGTTCTTC
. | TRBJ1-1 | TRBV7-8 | CASSPTGTEAFF | TGTGCCAGCAGCCCAACGGGGACTGAAGCTTTCTTT
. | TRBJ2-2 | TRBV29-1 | CSVEVEANTGELFF | TGCAGCGTTGAGGTAGAGGCGAACACCGGGGAGCTGTTTTTT
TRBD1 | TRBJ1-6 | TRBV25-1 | CASGTGYGSPLHF | TGTGCTTCCGGGACAGGGTATGGATCACCCCTCCACTTT
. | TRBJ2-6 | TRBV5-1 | CASSLGASGANVLTF | TGCGCCAGCAGCTTGGGGGCCTCTGGGGCCAACGTCCTGACTTTC
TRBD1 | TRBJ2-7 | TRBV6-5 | CASRRTGYSYEQYF | TGTGCCAGCAGGAGGACAGGCTACTCCTACGAGCAGTACTTC
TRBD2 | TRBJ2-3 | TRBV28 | CASSLAGGPGVADTQYF | TGTGCCAGCAGTTTAGCGGGAGGGCCAGGGGTTGCAGATACGCAGTATTTT
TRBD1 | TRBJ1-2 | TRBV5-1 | CASSGDSPYGYTF | TGCGCCAGCAGCGGGGACAGCCCCTATGGCTACACCTTC
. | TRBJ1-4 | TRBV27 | CASSLSMQGLTNEKLFF | TGTGCCAGCAGTTTATCGATGCAGGGTCTAACTAATGAAAAACTGTTTTTT
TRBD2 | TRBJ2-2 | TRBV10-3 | CAISPRLVAGAITGELFF | TGTGCCATCAGTCCGAGGCTAGTAGCGGGAGCCATCACCGGGGAGCTGTTTTTT
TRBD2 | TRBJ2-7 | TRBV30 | CAWRLAGGQYF | TGTGCCTGGCGTTTAGCGGGCGGCCAGTACTTC
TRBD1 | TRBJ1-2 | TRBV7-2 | CASSGTGAPYGYTF | TGTGCCAGCAGCGGGACAGGGGCTCCTTATGGCTACACCTTC
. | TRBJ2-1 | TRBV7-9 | CASSLIRTGRDDEQFF | TGTGCCAGCAGCTTAATTAGGACAGGGAGGGACGATGAGCAGTTCTTC
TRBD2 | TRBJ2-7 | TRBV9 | CASSQGLAGSYEQYF | TGTGCCAGCAGCCAAGGACTAGCGGGATCTTACGAGCAGTACTTC
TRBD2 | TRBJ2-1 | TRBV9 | CASSVEGGNNEQFF | TGTGCCAGCAGCGTAGAGGGAGGGAACAATGAGCAGTTCTTC
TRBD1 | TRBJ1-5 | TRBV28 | CASSPHLTGGNQPQHF | TGTGCCAGCAGTCCTCACCTCACAGGGGGCAATCAGCCCCAGCATTTT
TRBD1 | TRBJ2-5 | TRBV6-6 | CASSYSGTEETQYF | TGTGCCAGCAGTTACTCAGGGACAGAAGAGACCCAGTACTTC
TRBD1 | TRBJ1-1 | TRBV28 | CASSLWDRVTEAFF | TGTGCCAGCAGTTTATGGGACAGGGTAACTGAAGCTTTCTTT
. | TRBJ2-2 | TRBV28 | CASSLPNTGELFF | TGTGCCAGCAGTCTCCCTAACACCGGGGAGCTGTTTTTT
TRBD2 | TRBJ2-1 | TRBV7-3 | CASSAQAGGYNEQFF | TGTGCCAGCAGCGCTCAAGCGGGAGGGTACAATGAGCAGTTCTTC
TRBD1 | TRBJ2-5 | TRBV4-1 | CASSHRQGQETQYF | TGCGCCAGCAGCCACCGACAGGGGCAAGAGACCCAGTACTTC
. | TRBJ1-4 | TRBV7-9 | CASSSGATNEKLFF | TGTGCCAGCAGCTCCGGGGCAACTAATGAAAAACTGTTTTTT
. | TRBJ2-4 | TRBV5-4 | CASSLTSRALAKNIQYF | TGTGCCAGCAGTCTCACGTCGCGAGCGTTAGCCAAAAACATTCAGTACTTC
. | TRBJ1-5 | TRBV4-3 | CASSQDLGEGNQPQHF | TGCGCCAGCAGCCAAGATTTGGGGGAGGGCAATCAGCCCCAGCATTTT
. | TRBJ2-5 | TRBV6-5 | CASTPPVSETQYF | TGTGCCAGCACCCCCCCCGTTTCTGAGACCCAGTACTTC
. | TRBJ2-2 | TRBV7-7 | CASSLSGTGELFF | TGTGCTAGCAGCTTGTCGGGCACCGGGGAGCTGTTTTTT
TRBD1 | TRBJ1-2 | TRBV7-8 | CASSHRGASYGYTF | TGTGCCAGCAGCCACAGGGGGGCTAGCTATGGCTACACCTTC
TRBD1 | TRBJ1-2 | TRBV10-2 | CASRAPGQNYGYTF | TGCGCCAGCAGGGCTCCGGGACAGAACTATGGCTACACCTTC